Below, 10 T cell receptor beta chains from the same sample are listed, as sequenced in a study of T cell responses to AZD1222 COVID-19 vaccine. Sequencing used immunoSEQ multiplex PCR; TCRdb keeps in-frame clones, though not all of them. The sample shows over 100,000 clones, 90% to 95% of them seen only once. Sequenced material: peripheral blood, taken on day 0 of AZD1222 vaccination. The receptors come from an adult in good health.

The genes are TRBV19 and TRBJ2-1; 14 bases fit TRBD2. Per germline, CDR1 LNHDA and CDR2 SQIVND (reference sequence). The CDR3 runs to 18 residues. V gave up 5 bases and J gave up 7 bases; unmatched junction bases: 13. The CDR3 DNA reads TGTGCCAGTAGTCGCAACAGACTAGCGGGGGGGCCGTGGAATGAGCAGTTCTTC. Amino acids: CASSRNRLAGGPWNEQFF.

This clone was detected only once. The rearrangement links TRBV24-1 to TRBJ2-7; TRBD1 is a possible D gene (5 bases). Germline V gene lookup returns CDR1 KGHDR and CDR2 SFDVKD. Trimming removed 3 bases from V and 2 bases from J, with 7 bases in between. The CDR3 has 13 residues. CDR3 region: CATSDDRTYEQYF. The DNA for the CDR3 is TGTGCCACCAGTGATGACAGAACCTACGAGCAGTACTTC.

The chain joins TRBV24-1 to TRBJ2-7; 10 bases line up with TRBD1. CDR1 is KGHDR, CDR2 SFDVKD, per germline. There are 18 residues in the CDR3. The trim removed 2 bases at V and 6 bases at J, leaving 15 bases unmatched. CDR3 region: CATSDSSPDRGQLGEQYF. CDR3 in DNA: TGTGCCACCAGTGATTCCAGCCCCGACAGGGGGCAATTGGGCGAGCAGTACTTC.

The CDR3: CASSWSGGNYNEQFF. DNA of the CDR3: TGTGCCAGCAGCTGGAGCGGGGGGAACTACAATGAGCAGTTCTTC. The rearrangement uses TRBV11-1 and TRBJ2-1; TRBD2 matches at 9 bases. Trimming cost V 4 bases and J 3 bases; bases outside gene matches: 4. This CDR3 contains 15 residues. From germline, CDR1 is SGHAT and CDR2 FQDESV (reference sequence). The full variable domain, with the rest looked up from reference TRBV11-1 and TRBJ2-1, is EAEVAQSPRYKITEKSQAVAFWCDPISGHATLYWYRQILGQGPELLVQFQDESVVDDSQLPKDRFSAERLKGVDSTLKIQPAELGDSAMYLCASSWSGGNYNEQFFGPGTRLTVL.

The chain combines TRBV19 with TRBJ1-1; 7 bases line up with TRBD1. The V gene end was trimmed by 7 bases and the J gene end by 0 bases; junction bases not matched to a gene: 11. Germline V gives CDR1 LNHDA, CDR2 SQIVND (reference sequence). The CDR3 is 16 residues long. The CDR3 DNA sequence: TGTGCCAGTATCGCACGACAGGGAAGAATGAACACTGAAGCTTTCTTT. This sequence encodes CASIARQGRMNTEAFF.

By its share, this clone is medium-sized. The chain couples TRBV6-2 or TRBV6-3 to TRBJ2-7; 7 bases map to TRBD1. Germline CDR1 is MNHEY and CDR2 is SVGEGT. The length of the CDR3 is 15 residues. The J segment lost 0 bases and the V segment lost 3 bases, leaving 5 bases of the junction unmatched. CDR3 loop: CASSYLDRTSYEQYF. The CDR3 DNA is TGTGCCAGCAGTTATCTGGACAGGACCTCCTACGAGCAGTACTTC.

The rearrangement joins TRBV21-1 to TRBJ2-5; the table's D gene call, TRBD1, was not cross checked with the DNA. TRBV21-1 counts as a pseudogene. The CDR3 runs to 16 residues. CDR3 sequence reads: CASSSSGQGAGKTQYF. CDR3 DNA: TGTGCCAGCAGCAGCTCGGGACAGGGGGCAGGAAAGACCCAGTACTTC.

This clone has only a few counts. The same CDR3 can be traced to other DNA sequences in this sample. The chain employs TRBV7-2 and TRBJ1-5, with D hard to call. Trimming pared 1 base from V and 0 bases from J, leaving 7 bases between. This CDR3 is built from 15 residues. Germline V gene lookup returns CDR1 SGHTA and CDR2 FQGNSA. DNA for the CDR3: TGTGCCAGCAGCTTAGGAGGTGGTAGCAATCAGCCCCAGCATTTT. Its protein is CASSLGGGSNQPQHF.

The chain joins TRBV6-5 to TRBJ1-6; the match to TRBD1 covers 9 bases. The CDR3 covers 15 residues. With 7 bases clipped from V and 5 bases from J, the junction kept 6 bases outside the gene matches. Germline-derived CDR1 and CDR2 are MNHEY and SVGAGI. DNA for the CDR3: TGTGCCAGCAAATCGACAGGGGGGAATAATTCACCCCTCCACTTT. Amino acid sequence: CASKSTGGNNSPLHF.

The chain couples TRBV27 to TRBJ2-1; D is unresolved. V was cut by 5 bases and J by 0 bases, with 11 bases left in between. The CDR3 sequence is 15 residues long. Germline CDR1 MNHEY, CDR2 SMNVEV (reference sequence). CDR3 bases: TGTGCCAGCAGTCCCCAAGTTCTCTCCTACAATGAGCAGTTCTTC. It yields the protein CASSPQVLSYNEQFF.